This T cell receptor beta chain was captured by sequencing in a study of blood T cell repertoires in COVID-19. Study summary: The United States, Italy and Spain provided the acute and convalescent COVID-19 samples.

Methods used by the authors: From reference gene primer amplification, estimates of nucleated cell counts were derived. Clones were read by immunoSEQ multiplex PCR, and TCRdb kept only the in-frame ones, dropping some. V and J calls plus clone size are reproduced from that table; the DNA served to infer D and trimming. The table includes about 220,000 clones, roughly 90% detected once. Residents of 24 US areas, aged 18 to 89 years, made up the participants. Categorization into cohorts depended on clinical history that participants reported. Germline V CDR1 and CDR2: SEHNR, FQNEAQ (reference sequence). With 1 base removed from V and 0 bases from J, the gap between germline ends came to 9 bases. The CDR3 extends over 15 amino acids.

Sequencing was done on a sample of PBMCs or T cells enriched from blood (not recorded which). V and J are TRBV7-9 and TRBJ1-1; no clear D gene. The sequence was collected from a woman aged 40 to 50 with acute COVID-19. DNA for the CDR3: TGTGCCAGCAGCTTAGTGTCTGTTATGAACACTGAAGCTTTCTTT. This codes for CASSLVSVMNTEAFF.